This T cell receptor (beta chain) was sequenced during a study of patients and donors after allogeneic stem cell transplantation. This CDR3 comprises 14 residues. The V gene's germline CDR1 is SEHNR and CDR2 FQNEAQ (reference sequence). With 3 bases removed from V and 3 bases from J, the gap between germline ends came to 11 bases. TCRdb fed the RT-PCR reads into MiXCR, producing one record per CDR3 protein. Of approximately 200,000 distinct CDR3 sequences in the sample, more than 35% were seen once. The genes are TRBV7-9 and TRBJ1-2, with a weak D call TRBD1 (5 bases). This receptor was identified in a human donor who was either an allogeneic HSCT recipient or a stem cell or donor lymphocyte infusion donor (not recorded which). It is not recorded whose cells these are; they may come from a transplant donor. Sequenced input: blood, either unsorted or a sorted T cell fraction (not recorded which). The CDR3 loop reads CASSFRDGHYGYTF. CDR3 sequence (DNA): TGTGCCAGCAGCTTTCGGGACGGCCACTATGGCTACACCTTC.